These 7 T cell receptor beta chains came from one sample sequenced in a study of immune evolution from preneoplasia to lung adenocarcinoma. Generated by immunoSEQ multiplex PCR, the TCRdb table keeps only in-frame clones and is missing some. In the table there are about 4,300 clones, around 89% of which are singletons. The sequenced sample was FFPE lung adenocarcinoma in situ tissue. Receptors were obtained from a person aged 60-79 years with lung adenocarcinoma.

V and J are TRBV19 and TRBJ1-2, with a weak D call TRBD1 (6 bases). The ends were cut back, 2 bases at V and 4 bases at J, with 11 bases in the middle. The CDR3 is 14 amino acids. Germline V gives CDR1 LNHDA, CDR2 SQIVND (reference sequence). The CDR3 DNA reads TGTGCCAGTAGTATATCGGCGGGGGCCTATGGCTACACCTTC. Translating it yields CASSISAGAYGYTF.

V usage is TRBV5-1 and J usage is TRBJ2-3; 12 bases agree with TRBD2. V dropped 0 bases and J dropped 3; count of bases not matched to a gene: 11. CDR3 size: 19 residues. In germline, CDR1 is SGHRS, CDR2 YFSETQ. CDR3: CASSLVSSGRAGRTDTQYF. The CDR3 DNA is TGCGCCAGCAGCTTGGTTTCTAGCGGGAGGGCCGGTAGGACAGATACGCAGTATTTT.

In nucleotides, the CDR3 is TGCGCCAGCAGCCGAATGACGGGCCCCGTTTACGAGCAGTACTTC. Amino acid sequence: CASSRMTGPVYEQYF. The chain couples TRBV4-3 to TRBJ2-7, with D unresolved. Per the germline V gene, CDR1 is LGHNA and CDR2 is YSLEER. V dropped 4 bases and J dropped 4 bases, with 17 bases sitting between them. The CDR3 loop spans 15 amino acids.

The chain is built from TRBV30 and TRBJ2-3; tentative D call: TRBD2 (5 bases). Germline-derived CDR1 and CDR2 are GTSNPN and SVGIG (reference sequence). The CDR3 is made up of 12 amino acids. V lost 3 bases and J 4 bases, leaving 8 bases between the germline ends. The CDR3 loop reads CAWSPGADTQYF. The CDR3 DNA follows: TGTGCCTGGAGCCCCGGGGCAGATACGCAGTATTTT.

V and J are TRBV29-1 and TRBJ1-2, with D possibly TRBD1 on 6 matching bases. The V and J ends lost 2 bases and 4 bases respectively, with 11 bases between them. The CDR3 is 13 amino acids. Germline V CDR1 and CDR2: SQVTM, ANQGSEA. The CDR3 sequence: CSVETGRTYGYTF. CDR3 DNA: TGCAGCGTTGAAACAGGGCGTACCTATGGCTACACCTTC. The full variable domain, completed using reference TRBV29-1 and TRBJ1-2, is SAVISQKPSRDICQRGTSLTIQCQVDSQVTMMFWYRQQPGQSLTLIATANQGSEATYESGFVIDKFPISRPNLTFSTLTVSNMSPEDSSIYLCSVETGRTYGYTFGSGTRLTVV.

The chain combines TRBV30 with TRBJ1-1, with 7 bases aligning to TRBD1. Germline assignment: CDR1 GTSNPN and CDR2 SVGIG (reference sequence). Germline trimming cut 0 bases from V and 6 bases from J; bases unmatched to any gene: 10. The CDR3 has 15 amino acids. Written as DNA, the CDR3 is TGTGCCTGGAGTGTACTGGGCAGGGGGTTCGCTGAAGCTTTCTTT. This translates into CAWSVLGRGFAEAFF.

This clone was observed a handful of times. This chain links TRBV4-1 with TRBJ2-2, with D uncertain. V was shortened by 2 bases and J by 2 bases, with 9 bases between the two germline ends. Germline-derived CDR1 and CDR2 are MGHRA and YSYEKL. The CDR3 covers 15 residues. The CDR3 reads CASSQFADNTGELFF. In DNA, the CDR3 is TGCGCCAGCAGCCAATTTGCTGATAACACCGGGGAGCTGTTTTTT.